This TCR beta chain came from a study of T cell repertoires in cytomegalovirus infection. CDR3 length: 17 amino acids. The ends were cut back, 0 bases at V and 0 bases at J, with 14 bases in the middle. Germline CDR1 LNHDA, CDR2 SQIVND (reference sequence). TCRdb used MiXCR to reprocess the reads, holding one entry per CDR3 protein. The table has hundreds of thousands of distinct CDR3 sequences, over 20% seen once. This clonotype was counted many times. This TCR came from a human donor in good health (CMV status not recorded). Some clones in this sample may be carry-over from other donors' samples. The chain employs TRBV19 and TRBJ1-1, with D possibly being TRBD1 (6 bases). The sequencing sample was made of CD8+ T cells from PBMCs. As DNA, the CDR3 is TGTGCCAGTAGTATAGAGGGAGCAGGGGAGTTGAACACTGAAGCTTTCTTT. This sequence encodes CASSIEGAGELNTEAFF.